This TCR beta chain originates from a study of regulatory T cells in long-lasting Graves disease. Broader study findings: TCR diversity was lower in persistent than newly diagnosed Graves' disease. With persistent disease, TRBV28, TRBJ1-2 and TRBJ2-5 were the favored segments.

For TCR beta, libraries came from iRepertoire HTBI primers and Arm-PCR of CDR3 regions. Per the original data handling: Identified segments across samples numbered roughly 62 TRBV and approximately 15 TRBJ. One entry per CDR3 protein results from TCRdb running MiXCR on the multiplex PCR reads. TCRdb's processing, not the authors', yielded these V and J calls. The table lists some 250,000 distinct CDR3 sequences, 18% of them singletons. Time point described: newly diagnosed GD, antithyroid drugs for less than 3 months. From PBMCs, RNA was extracted and then used to make the TCR library. Germline V gene data show CDR1 as LNHDA and CDR2 as SQIVND (reference sequence). Trimming shortened V by 3 bases and J by 0 bases, and 9 bases separated the two germline ends. This CDR3 region has 15 residues. This clonotype was recorded at least ten times. Its matching antigen is unknown. These same records also appear under a second study, on T cells in Graves' hyperthyroidism and ophthalmopathy.

This receptor was taken from a woman aged 30 to 39 with Graves disease. Specimen: peripheral blood mononuclear cells (PBMCs), collected at new diagnosis, from a patient treated with antithyroid drugs. The J gene is TRBJ2-1, the V gene TRBV19; no firm D call. The chain's CDR3 is CASSMVISSYNEQFF. CDR3 DNA: TGTGCCAGTAGTATGGTCATAAGCTCCTACAATGAGCAGTTCTTC.